These 2 T cell receptor beta chains share one sample of origin, sequenced in a study of T cell repertoires in cytomegalovirus infection. One entry per CDR3 protein results from TCRdb running MiXCR on the reads. This table has around 430,000 distinct CDR3 sequences, roughly 46% appearing once. Their target antigens are unknown. This sample comprised cultured PBMCs, obtained from culture after CMV antigen stimulation. These receptors were obtained from a human donor in good health (CMV status not recorded). Some clones in this sample may be carry-over from other donors' samples.

The table lists this clonotype with a few counts. The chain is built from TRBV15 and TRBJ1-5; D remains ambiguous. This CDR3 is 14 amino acids long. Germline CDR1 reads LNHNV; CDR2 reads YYDKDF (reference sequence). The ends were cut back, 6 bases at V and 4 bases at J, with 13 bases in the middle. The CDR3 bases are TGTGCCACCAGGCAAACGGACGGGAATCAGCCCCAGCATTTT. Its protein is CATRQTDGNQPQHF.

This clonotype was detected once. The V and J genes are TRBV18 and TRBJ1-4; TRBD1 matches at 8 bases. The germline V gene encodes CDR1 KGHSH and CDR2 LQKENI. This CDR3 has 14 amino acids. Germline trimming cut 6 bases from V and 8 bases from J; bases unmatched to any gene: 8. CDR3: CASSLDRVHEKLFF. In DNA form, the CDR3 reads TGTGCCAGCTCCCTGGACAGGGTCCACGAAAAACTGTTTTTT.